The present T cell receptor beta chain was sequenced within a study of T cell repertoires in cytomegalovirus infection. The overall study: The public TCR beta signatures pointed to both CMV infection and matching HLA type.

A single record per CDR3 protein comes from TCRdb applying MiXCR to the reads. This sample has about 130,000 distinct CDR3 sequences; more than 20% occur once, and the top ten carry roughly 35%. This CDR3 is 14 amino acids long. Germline V gene data show CDR1 as SNHLY and CDR2 as FYNNEI. Trimming left V 10 bases short and J 5 bases short, with 20 bases between. Study results and caveats: What dominated the ex vivo response were HLA-C-restricted CMV-specific TCR beta clonotypes. Public TCR beta family frequency separated CMV-and-HLA carriers, including in an independent cohort.

Regarding this clonotype: What it recognizes is unknown.

Sequencing used PBMCs, sequenced either directly or after in vitro stimulation (not recorded which). V is TRBV2 and J is TRBJ1-1, with TRBD1 as a possible D gene (5 bases). This TCR was recovered from a human donor in good health (CMV status not recorded). Some clones in this sample may be carry-over from other donors' samples. As DNA, the CDR3 is TGTGCCACCGCTGGGGGGGGGACGGGAACTGAAGCTTTCTTT. Amino acids: CATAGGGTGTEAFF. The variable domain in full, with the rest retrieved from reference TRBV2 and TRBJ1-1, is EPEVTQTPSHQVTQMGQEVILRCVPISNHLYFYWYRQILGQKVEFLVSFYNNEISEKSEIFDDQFSVERPDGSNFTLKIRSTKLEDSAMYFCATAGGGTGTEAFFGQGTRLTVV.